This is a list of T cell receptor beta chains from one sample in a study of blood T cell repertoires in COVID-19. Clones were read by immunoSEQ multiplex PCR, and TCRdb kept only the in-frame ones, dropping some. The sample gives some 180,000 clones, nearly 80% of which show up once; about an eighth is in the top ten. Sequencing was performed on PBMCs or T cells enriched from blood (not recorded which). These receptors all come from a man aged 60 to 69 who had been exposed to COVID-19. The CDR3 runs from the conserved cysteine through the conserved F or W.

J,length,V,CDR3
TRBJ1-6,16,TRBV14,CASSQVFGQGFSPLHF
TRBJ2-1,15,TRBV27,CASSLGAGLYNEQFF
TRBJ2-5,20,TRBV2,CASRQGQGLRVAGGQETQYF
TRBJ1-2,14,TRBV6-5,CASRPQGWDYGYTF
TRBJ1-2,16,TRBV19,CASSIDRNDRGYGYTF
TRBJ2-3,15,TRBV6-1,CASSEWDTPTDTQYF
TRBJ2-1,17,TRBV9,CASSVLFSGLADNEQFF
TRBJ1-5,12,TRBV7-8,CASSTQGQPQHF
TRBJ1-1,15,TRBV27,CASSTRGQGKAEAFF
TRBJ2-3,13,TRBV5-4,CASSYGTSQTQYF
TRBJ2-7,12,TRBV2,CASSEMGLEQYF
TRBJ2-1,15,TRBV10-3,CAISGTSGFAVEQFF
TRBJ2-7,13,TRBV28,CASSLSLRDKQYF
TRBJ1-2,13,TRBV5-6,CASSDESGYGYTF
TRBJ1-5,14,TRBV27,CASSFEFAAQPQHF
TRBJ2-5,12,TRBV29-1,CSVGGPRETQYF
TRBJ2-3,18,TRBV28,CASSAGLAGGTGTDTQYF
TRBJ1-2,13,TRBV7-2,CASSGDRNYGYTF
TRBJ2-7,12,TRBV6-5,CASVGQGNEQYF
TRBJ2-7,14,TRBV27,CASSLSGSTYEQYF
TRBJ2-1,16,TRBV19,CASSSPGLASRNEQFF
TRBJ1-6,14,TRBV10-1,CANPRTGLGSPLHF
TRBJ1-2,13,TRBV10-3,CAIHSTGLDGYTF
TRBJ2-2,17,TRBV7-6,CASSLASGYGGTGELFF
TRBJ2-2,16,TRBV3-1/TRBV3-2,CASSRVAGWNTGELFF
TRBJ1-2,13,TRBV6-5,CASRNGQSYGYTF
TRBJ2-7,16,TRBV2,CASMVVAGDGGYEQYF
TRBJ1-4,14,TRBV19,CASRPTGALEKLFF
TRBJ1-2,14,TRBV11-3,CASTPRGGDYGYTF
TRBJ1-5,17,TRBV6-2/TRBV6-3,CASSYNIIQGVDQPQHF
TRBJ1-1,13,TRBV7-9,CASSLEGQAEAFF
TRBJ2-7,18,TRBV24-1,CATSDWGTGRESSYEQYF
TRBJ1-1,15,TRBV9,CASSAGGHRDTEAFF
TRBJ2-2,16,TRBV12-1,CASSFEGTGRTGELFF
TRBJ1-1,17,TRBV5-4,CASSLLGRGRLNTEAFF
TRBJ1-1,13,TRBV18,CASSSAFGPEAFF
TRBJ2-1,14,TRBV10-3,CAITGQGAYNEQFF
TRBJ2-7,17,TRBV7-8,CASSSPKSLGTTYEQYF
TRBJ1-2,16,TRBV28,CASSFRDRGPYYGYTF
TRBJ2-7,18,TRBV27,CATHPFRDTDQPSYEQYF
TRBJ1-2,15,TRBV10-1,CASSESPGGIYGYTF